This entry lists 26 T cell receptor beta chains sequenced from one sample in a study of human T cells and chemical hapten exposure. Unseparated into fractions, whole blood served as the source from which total RNA was extracted. Attachment of unique molecular identifiers to individual cDNA molecules was performed in the library. TCRdb reprocessed the reads via MiXCR and lists one record per CDR3 protein. The data contain more than 100,000 distinct CDR3 sequences, 6.5% to 10% of them singletons. The sequencing sample was made of whole blood. The receptors stem from a human donor in good health. Some clones in this sample may be carry-over from other donors' samples.

This clonotype was observed at least ten times. This chain joins TRBV7-8 and TRBJ1-1, with TRBD1 matching over 9 bases. The CDR3 is 15 amino acids. Trimming at V came to 5 bases and at J to 4 bases, leaving 8 bases not matched to a gene. CDR1 SGHVS and CDR2 FQNEAQ come from the germline V gene. The CDR3 spells CASSPGQGSFTEAFF. Written as DNA, the CDR3 is TGTGCCAGCAGCCCAGGACAGGGGTCTTTCACTGAAGCTTTCTTT.

This clonotype was seen more than once but under ten times. The V and J genes are TRBV2 and TRBJ2-7, with a possible D match to TRBD1 (5 bases). The CDR3 covers 15 residues. Trimming removed 2 bases at V and 6 bases at J, with 17 bases between. CDR1 and CDR2 from the germline V gene are SNHLY and FYNNEI. The CDR3 loop is CASSEKGWQGVEQYF. The CDR3 region has the DNA TGTGCCAGCAGTGAAAAGGGTTGGCAGGGCGTCGAGCAGTACTTC.

V and J are TRBV28 and TRBJ2-3, with D perhaps given as TRBD1 or TRBD2 (5 bases each). Germline lookup yields CDR1 MDHEN and CDR2 SYDVKM. CDR3 length equals 15 residues. With 3 bases removed from V and 4 bases from J, the gap between germline ends came to 14 bases. CDR3 in amino acids: CASSFREGTADTQYF. The CDR3 nucleotides are TGTGCCAGCAGTTTTCGCGAGGGGACCGCAGATACGCAGTATTTT.

This clonotype was counted a few times. The chain combines TRBV20-1 with TRBJ2-3; tentatively, D is TRBD2 (6 bases). Germline lookup yields CDR1 DFQATT and CDR2 SNEGSKA (reference sequence). V dropped 6 bases and J dropped 2 bases, with 21 bases sitting between them. The CDR3 loop spans 16 amino acids. The CDR3 protein is CSAQFFRDLATDTQYF. CDR3 nucleotides: TGCAGTGCCCAGTTCTTCCGGGACTTGGCCACAGATACGCAGTATTTT.

The gene calls are TRBV3-1 and TRBJ2-1, with 7 bases identical to TRBD2. Per germline, CDR1 LGHDT and CDR2 YNNKEL (reference sequence). Trimming cost V 3 bases and J 6 bases; bases outside gene matches: 11. The CDR3 sequence is 16 residues long. CDR3 sequence reads: CASSQALGLERNEQFF. In DNA form, the CDR3 reads TGTGCCAGCAGCCAGGCCCTCGGACTAGAACGCAATGAGCAGTTCTTC.

This rearrangement joins TRBV20-1 to TRBJ2-7; D is unresolved. Germline loops: CDR1 DFQATT, CDR2 SNEGSKA (reference sequence). This CDR3 is 12 amino acids long. The V and J ends lost 0 bases and 2 bases respectively, with 5 bases between them. CDR3 nucleotides: TGCAGTGCTAGAGACGGTGCCTACGAGCAGTACTTC. Residues: CSARDGAYEQYF.

A few counts support this clonotype. The CDR3 ends on some other residue instead of the conserved phenylalanine or tryptophan, so this is likely a read error. The chain uses TRBV2 and TRBJ2-3; D unresolved. Trimming left V 3 bases short and J 4 bases short, with 5 bases between. The CDR3 spans 12 residues. CDR1 SNHLY and CDR2 FYNNEI come from the germline V gene. CDR3 protein: CASSDLADTQYS. The CDR3, as DNA: TGTGCCAGCAGTGACCTAGCAGATACGCAGTATTCT.

The CDR3 DNA reads TGTGCCAGCAGCCCCAGCGGGGGGGGCACTTCAGATACGCAGTATTTT. This translates into CASSPSGGGTSDTQYF. The chain employs TRBV7-9 and TRBJ2-3; TRBD2 agrees at 10 bases. The CDR3 runs 16 residues. Germline lookup yields CDR1 SEHNR and CDR2 FQNEAQ (reference sequence). The ends lost 5 bases at V and 4 bases at J; junction bases unmatched: 9.

This clonotype turned up a few times. The CDR3 coding sequence is TGTGCCAGCAGCCCAGGAGGGACTAGCGAGAACACCGGGGAGCTGTTTTTT. This sequence encodes CASSPGGTSENTGELFF. The V call is TRBV5-8, the J call TRBJ2-2; 10 bases align to TRBD2. This CDR3 contains 17 residues. From germline, CDR1 is SGHTS and CDR2 YDEGEE. V shed 4 bases and J 1 base; nucleotides not matched to a gene: 7.

This chain links TRBV27 with TRBJ1-6; D is undetermined. CDR1 MNHEY and CDR2 SMNVEV come from the germline V gene (reference sequence). The CDR3 has 13 residues. The ends were cut back, 3 bases at V and 7 bases at J, with 7 bases in the middle. The CDR3 is CASSFYKNSPLHF. The CDR3 nucleotides are TGTGCCAGCAGTTTCTACAAAAATTCACCCCTCCACTTT.

The chain recombines TRBV20-1 with TRBJ2-2, with 9 bases identical to TRBD2. V shed 3 bases and J 1 base; nucleotides not matched to a gene: 0. This CDR3 has 14 residues. CDR1 is DFQATT, CDR2 SNEGSKA, per germline (reference sequence). As DNA, the CDR3 is TGCAGTGCTAGGACTAGCGGGAACACCGGGGAGCTGTTTTTT. Residues: CSARTSGNTGELFF.

This clonotype was detected a few times. This chain uses TRBV7-2 with TRBJ1-1; the match to TRBD1 covers 7 bases. From germline, CDR1 is SGHTA and CDR2 FQGNSA. There are 19 residues in the CDR3. The V and J ends lost 5 bases and 0 bases, in that order; junction bases with no gene match: 18. In DNA, the CDR3 is TGTGCCAGCAGCCCTTGGCCCGAGGACAGGAGTTTCATGAACACTGAAGCTTTCTTT. Its protein is CASSPWPEDRSFMNTEAFF.

This clonotype has a handful of counts. The gene calls are TRBV7-2 and TRBJ1-1; 8 positions agree with TRBD1. The germline V gene has CDR1 SGHTA and CDR2 FQGNSA. The V and J ends lost 4 bases and 1 base, in that order; junction bases with no gene match: 5. CDR3 length equals 15 residues. The DNA of the CDR3 is TGTGCCAGCAGCTCGGTCGGACAGGGGAACACTGAAGCTTTCTTT. It yields the protein CASSSVGQGNTEAFF. The whole variable domain, remainder taken from reference TRBV7-2 and TRBJ1-1, is GAGVSQSPSNKVTEKGKDVELRCDPISGHTALYWYRQSLGQGLEFLIYFQGNSAPDKSGLPSDRFSAERTGGSVSTLTIQRTQQEDSAVYLCASSSVGQGNTEAFFGQGTRLTVV.

This clonotype was counted ten times or more. The CDR3 coding sequence is TGTGCCAGCAGCCCGTCCGGGACAGGGCTCTACGAGCAGTACTTC. It yields the protein CASSPSGTGLYEQYF. The chain joins TRBV3-1 to TRBJ2-7, with 9 bases that match TRBD1. This CDR3 comprises 15 residues. CDR1 is LGHDT and CDR2 is YNNKEL in the germline V gene (reference sequence). J gave up 3 bases and V 4 bases, and 7 bases lay outside the gene matches.

This clonotype has more than one count but fewer than ten. The chain employs TRBV19 and TRBJ2-7; maybe TRBD2 (5 bases). The CDR3 sequence is 14 residues long. The germline CDR1 and CDR2 sequences are LNHDA and SQIVND (reference sequence). V shed 6 bases and J shed 3 bases, with 15 bases lying between them. CDR3 DNA sequence: TGTGCCAGTAGCAAAAGGACGGGAAACTACGAGCAGTACTTC. It encodes CASSKRTGNYEQYF.

This clonotype was seen at least ten times. The chain joins TRBV7-2 to TRBJ1-1; TRBD1 is a possible D gene (5 bases). The CDR3 has 14 amino acids. V lost 5 bases and J lost 5, with 15 bases in between. Germline CDR1 and CDR2: SGHTA and FQGNSA. DNA of the CDR3: TGTGCCAGCAGCCCCAGGCAGGGCGTGACTGAAGCTTTCTTT. Its protein product is CASSPRQGVTEAFF.

The table lists this clonotype with many counts. This chain uses TRBV7-9 with TRBJ1-6, with D perhaps TRBD1 (5 bases). The V end was cut by 5 bases, the J end by 14 bases, with 19 bases between. The germline CDR1 and CDR2 sequences are SEHNR and FQNEAQ (reference sequence). This CDR3 has 14 amino acids. In DNA, the CDR3 is TGTGCCAGCAGCAAGACCGGGACGGCGTATTCCCTCCACTTT. This sequence encodes CASSKTGTAYSLHF.

The CDR3 coding sequence is TGTGCCAGCAGCAGGGACAGGGGCACAGATACGCAGTATTTT. Encoded protein: CASSRDRGTDTQYF. The chain carries TRBV5-4 and TRBJ2-3; 9 nucleotides align to TRBD1. Per the germline V gene, CDR1 is SGHNT and CDR2 is YYREEE (reference sequence). The CDR3 runs to 14 residues. The junction had 1 base not matched to a gene; V was cut back by 4 bases and J by 1 base.

This clonotype showed up many times. The V call is TRBV7-9, the J call TRBJ1-5; maybe TRBD1 (5 bases). Trimming pared 6 bases from V and 5 bases from J, leaving 8 bases between. This CDR3 is 12 amino acids long. Germline CDR1 reads SEHNR; CDR2 reads FQNEAQ (reference sequence). Written as DNA, the CDR3 is TGTGCCAGCAGTTTGGGGGATCAGCCCCAGCATTTT. Its translation: CASSLGDQPQHF. Together with reference TRBV7-9 and TRBJ1-5, the CDR3 gives the full variable domain: DTGVSQNPRHKITKRGQNVTFRCDPISEHNRLYWYRQTLGQGPEFLTYFQNEAQLEKSRLLSDRFSAERPKGSFSTLEIQRTEQGDSAMYLCASSLGDQPQHFGDGTRLSIL.

This clonotype occurred a few times. The chain has TRBV9 and TRBJ2-3; 7 bases match TRBD1. Germline assignment: CDR1 SGDLS and CDR2 YYNGEE. The length of the CDR3 is 14 residues. Trimming cost V 2 bases and J 1 base; bases outside gene matches: 1. The chain's CDR3 is CASSVGTGTDTQYF. CDR3 nucleotide sequence: TGTGCCAGCAGCGTCGGGACAGGCACAGATACGCAGTATTTT.

In this sample, this clonotype turned up many times. The rearrangement uses TRBV12-3 or TRBV12-4 and TRBJ1-2, with no clear D. With 4 bases removed from V and 2 bases from J, the gap between germline ends came to 8 bases. The CDR3 contains 13 residues. The CDR3 protein is CASSSVDNYGYTF. CDR3 coding DNA: TGTGCCAGCAGTTCCGTGGACAACTATGGCTACACCTTC.

This clonotype was observed many times. In DNA form, the CDR3 reads TGTGCCAGCATTCCCAGGGCGGGAGAGATCTCCTACGAGCAGTACTTC. Protein sequence: CASIPRAGEISYEQYF. The chain combines TRBV2 with TRBJ2-7, with 7 bases fitting TRBD2. CDR1 SNHLY and CDR2 FYNNEI come from the germline V gene. Trimming took 7 bases from V and 0 from J; bases not matched to a gene: 12. There are 16 residues in the CDR3. The entire variable domain, with the rest obtained from reference TRBV2 and TRBJ2-7, is as follows: EPEVTQTPSHQVTQMGQEVILRCVPISNHLYFYWYRQILGQKVEFLVSFYNNEISEKSEIFDDQFSVERPDGSNFTLKIRSTKLEDSAMYFCASIPRAGEISYEQYFGPGTRLTVT.

This clonotype was observed a few times. The CDR3 DNA follows: TGTGCCAGTAGTATAGACGGCAATCAGCCCCAGCATTTT. Protein product: CASSIDGNQPQHF. The V call is TRBV19, the J call TRBJ1-5; D remains ambiguous. The CDR3 has 13 residues. Germline V gene data show CDR1 as LNHDA and CDR2 as SQIVND (reference sequence). V was cut by 0 bases and J by 2 bases, with 2 bases left in between.

This clonotype was seen many times. V and J are TRBV7-9 and TRBJ2-7; 7 positions match TRBD2. The V and J ends lost 1 base and 1 base, in that order; junction bases with no gene match: 4. The CDR3 is made up of 15 amino acids. The germline V gene encodes CDR1 SEHNR and CDR2 FQNEAQ (reference sequence). The CDR3 DNA sequence: TGTGCCAGCAGCTTAGAGCGGGGCGTGTCCTACGAGCAGTACTTC. The encoded protein is CASSLERGVSYEQYF.

Ten or more counts support this clonotype. The CDR3 region is CASSLGGDQPQHF. DNA of the CDR3: TGTGCCAGCAGCTTAGGCGGGGATCAGCCCCAGCATTTT. The chain joins TRBV7-9 to TRBJ1-5, with unresolved D. This CDR3 has 13 residues. The germline CDR1 and CDR2 sequences are SEHNR and FQNEAQ (reference sequence). V was pared by 1 base and J by 5 bases, with 6 bases between.

This clonotype was counted a few times. The V call is TRBV12-3 or TRBV12-4, the J call TRBJ2-3; 8 positions agree with TRBD2. Trimming at V came to 1 base and at J to 4 bases, leaving 10 bases not matched to a gene. The CDR3 is made up of 17 amino acids. The CDR3 DNA is TGTGCCAGCAGTTTAGAGATGGGACTAGGATCCGCAGATACGCAGTATTTT. This sequence encodes CASSLEMGLGSADTQYF.